This T cell receptor (beta chain) is from a study of shared clonotypes between healthy human individuals. Overall study findings and caveats: Naive subsets usually exceeded memory subsets in estimated richness.

Worth noting for this clone: Its specificity is unknown.

V was trimmed by 4 bases and J by 4 bases, leaving 13 bases between them. The germline CDR1 and CDR2 sequences are GTSNPN and SVGIG (reference sequence). The CDR3 spans 13 residues. Measured with immunoSEQ multiplex PCR; TCRdb has only the in-frame clones, and not every one. The sample consists of about 320,000 clones, roughly 91% of them appearing once. The source material was memory CD8+ T cells sorted from blood. Indicated subset: CD45RO+ cells pooled with CCR7-negative TemRA cells. This receptor was obtained from a man in his late teens or twenties in good health. V and J are TRBV30 and TRBJ1-1; TRBD1 might be the D (5 bases). The CDR3 reads CAWNRGEGTEAFF. CDR3 coding DNA: TGTGCCTGGAACCGGGGGGAAGGCACTGAAGCTTTCTTT.